The 13 T cell receptor beta chains reported below all come from one sample, sequenced in a study of T cells after yellow fever vaccination. TCRdb reprocessed the 5' RACE reads with MiXCR, giving one entry per CDR3 protein. Among 300,000 to 350,000 distinct CDR3 sequences listed, approximately 4.2% were seen once. The specimen was PBMCs, collected 5 days after the yellow fever booster vaccination. These TCRs come from a man aged 18 to 35 who received the YFV17D yellow fever vaccine.

This clonotype was counted between two and nine times. Germline and junction disagree at one end, which may indicate a read error. The CDR3 spells CASSQDYLGNLGF. CDR3 nucleotides: TGCGCCAGCAGCCAAGATTATCTAGGAAACTTGGGTTTC. The rearrangement joins TRBV4-3 to TRBJ2-7, with D unresolved. The CDR3 loop spans 13 amino acids. Germline loops: CDR1 LGHNA, CDR2 YSLEER.

The chain links TRBV4-1 to TRBJ2-4; tentatively, D is TRBD2 (7 bases). Trimming shortened V by 0 bases and J by 9 bases, and 18 bases separated the two germline ends. Germline CDR1 reads MGHRA; CDR2 reads YSYEKL. The CDR3 totals 16 residues. The CDR3 sequence: CASSQEARGGRAIQYF. The CDR3 DNA is TGCGCCAGCAGCCAAGAGGCGAGGGGGGGCCGGGCCATTCAGTACTTC.

This rearrangement joins TRBV9 to TRBJ2-6; 8 bases are a match to TRBD1. With 4 bases clipped from V and 0 bases from J, the junction kept 9 bases outside the gene matches. The V gene's germline CDR1 is SGDLS and CDR2 YYNGEE. There are 18 residues in the CDR3. In nucleotides, the CDR3 is TGTGCCAGCAGCACCACGGGACAGGTGATCTCTGGGGCCAACGTCCTGACTTTC. Its translation is CASSTTGQVISGANVLTF. Drawing the rest from reference TRBV9 and TRBJ2-6, the complete variable domain is DSGVTQTPKHLITATGQRVTLRCSPRSGDLSVYWYQQSLDQGLQFLIQYYNGEERAKGNILERFSAQQFPDLHSELNLSSLELGDSALYFCASSTTGQVISGANVLTFGAGSRLTVL.

Many counts were recorded for this clonotype. The chain has TRBV19 and TRBJ2-1; 9 bases line up with TRBD2. V shed 5 bases, J shed 8 bases, and the junction held 7 bases outside the gene matches. The CDR3 is 14 amino acids. CDR1 and CDR2 (germline): LNHDA, SQIVND (reference sequence). The CDR3 protein is CASSSRGGHDEQFF. The DNA for the CDR3 is TGTGCCAGTAGTTCGCGGGGGGGCCATGATGAGCAGTTCTTC.

This clonotype was seen at least ten times. The gene calls are TRBV7-9 and TRBJ2-1, with a possible D match to TRBD1 (6 bases). Germline V gene sequence: CDR1 SEHNR, CDR2 FQNEAQ (reference sequence). The CDR3 runs to 15 residues. Trimming stripped 5 bases from V and 1 base from J, with 12 bases between. CDR3 DNA: TGTGCCAGCAGCGTCCGGCAGGGGTCCTACAATGAGCAGTTCTTC. This sequence encodes CASSVRQGSYNEQFF.

In this sample, this clonotype turned up many times. The chain combines TRBV7-2 with TRBJ2-6, with TRBD1 as a possible D gene (6 bases). Germline assignment: CDR1 SGHTA and CDR2 FQGNSA. CDR3 length: 16 residues. Trimming took 8 bases from V and 0 from J, leaving 14 bases between them. CDR3 sequence: CASRDKRNSGANVLTF. The CDR3, as DNA: TGTGCCAGCCGGGACAAGCGCAACTCTGGGGCCAACGTCCTGACTTTC. Combining the CDR3 with reference TRBV7-2 and TRBJ2-6 gives the whole variable domain GAGVSQSPSNKVTEKGKDVELRCDPISGHTALYWYRQSLGQGLEFLIYFQGNSAPDKSGLPSDRFSAERTGGSVSTLTIQRTQQEDSAVYLCASRDKRNSGANVLTFGAGSRLTVL.

In its sample, this clonotype was seen a few times. The chain combines TRBV20-1 with TRBJ1-1; 8 nucleotides agree with TRBD1. The CDR3 runs to 12 residues. The germline gives CDR1 DFQATT, CDR2 SNEGSKA (reference sequence). V lost 2 bases, J lost 5 bases, and 1 base stayed unmatched. DNA of the CDR3: TGCAGTGCTAGACAGGGGGCAACTGAAGCTTTCTTT. Amino acids: CSARQGATEAFF.

The chain links TRBV7-3 to TRBJ2-3; TRBD2 matches 7 bases. The V gene's germline CDR1 is SGHTA and CDR2 FQGTGA. The J segment lost 4 bases and the V segment lost 2 bases, leaving 12 bases of the junction unmatched. The CDR3 sequence is 17 residues long. The CDR3 DNA follows: TGTGCCAGCAGCTTATTCCTGGGCAGGACTAGGCCAGATACGCAGTATTTT. Its translation is CASSLFLGRTRPDTQYF. Together with reference TRBV7-3 and TRBJ2-3, the CDR3 gives the full variable domain: GAGVSQTPSNKVTEKGKYVELRCDPISGHTALYWYRQSLGQGPEFLIYFQGTGAADDSGLPNDRFFAVRPEGSVSTLKIQRTERGDSAVYLCASSLFLGRTRPDTQYFGPGTRLTVL.

This clonotype was counted between two and nine times. The V gene is TRBV12-3 or TRBV12-4, the J gene TRBJ1-1; D is uncertain. There are 14 residues in the CDR3. Trimming removed 3 bases at V and 4 bases at J, with 12 bases between. CDR3 nucleotides: TGTGCCAGCAGTTTCAGTTCGGTGGGCACTGAAGCTTTCTTT. It specifies CASSFSSVGTEAFF.

This clonotype was counted between two and nine times. V usage is TRBV4-1 and J usage is TRBJ1-5, with TRBD1 matching over 8 bases. Germline V lookup: CDR1 MGHRA, CDR2 YSYEKL. Trimming at V came to 4 bases and at J to 4 bases, leaving 6 bases not matched to a gene. The CDR3 is 15 residues long. CDR3 region: CASSPTGATNQPQHF. Here the CDR3 DNA reads TGCGCCAGCAGCCCGACAGGGGCGACTAATCAGCCCCAGCATTTT.

The chain recombines TRBV24-1 with TRBJ2-1; 7 bases are shared with TRBD1. After removal of 2 bases from V and 0 bases from J, the junction contained 6 bases not matched to a gene. CDR3 length equals 17 residues. Germline loops: CDR1 KGHDR, CDR2 SFDVKD. This CDR3 reads CATSDYRGLSSYNEQFF. CDR3 sequence (DNA): TGTGCCACCAGTGATTACAGGGGCTTGAGCTCCTACAATGAGCAGTTCTTC.

The sample holds a few counts of this clonotype. The gene calls are TRBV5-5 and TRBJ1-2; D gene ambiguous. Germline V lookup: CDR1 SGHKS, CDR2 YYEKEE (reference sequence). CDR3 length: 14 residues. Trimming took off 0 bases at V and 2 bases at J, with 8 bases between the two ends. The CDR3 reads CASSLGYGNYGYTF. CDR3 bases: TGTGCCAGCAGCTTGGGGTACGGGAACTATGGCTACACCTTC.

This clonotype was detected ten times or more. V and J are TRBV12-3 or TRBV12-4 and TRBJ2-7, with 7 bases that match TRBD1. Unmatched junction bases numbered 11, after V lost 6 bases and J lost 0 bases. The CDR3 is 16 residues long. CDR3 residues: CASSTGTDSSSYEQYV. The DNA of the CDR3 is TGTGCCAGCAGCACCGGGACAGATTCAAGCTCCTACGAGCAGTACGTC.